Shown below are 2 T cell receptor beta chains from a single sample sequenced in a study of patients and donors after allogeneic stem cell transplantation. A single record per CDR3 protein comes from TCRdb applying MiXCR to the RT-PCR reads. The sample shows about 960,000 distinct CDR3 sequences, over 15% of them seen only once. Sequencing was performed on blood, either unsorted or a sorted T cell fraction (not recorded which). The receptors here all came from a human donor who was either an allogeneic HSCT recipient or a stem cell or donor lymphocyte infusion donor (not recorded which). It is not recorded whose cells these are; they may come from a transplant donor.

The chain recombines TRBV7-9 with TRBJ2-7; 11 bases are shared with TRBD1. The CDR3 loop spans 15 amino acids. V was pared by 5 bases and J by 2 bases, with 5 bases of the junction left unmatched. Germline CDR1 and CDR2: SEHNR and FQNEAQ (reference sequence). CDR3 DNA sequence: TGTGCCAGCAGCCTACCGGACAGGGGGCCCTACGAGCAGTACTTC. Its protein product is CASSLPDRGPYEQYF.

This sequence joins TRBV7-2 and TRBJ2-3, with 12 bases matching TRBD2. Germline V gives CDR1 SGHTA, CDR2 FQGNSA. CDR3 length: 17 amino acids. V shed 3 bases and J 3 bases; nucleotides not matched to a gene: 7. The CDR3 loop is CASSFRSSGGATDTQYF. In DNA form, the CDR3 reads TGTGCCAGCAGCTTCCGGTCTAGCGGGGGGGCTACAGATACGCAGTATTTT.